The 7 T cell receptor beta chains below all came from one sample that was sequenced in a study of T cells in Graves' hyperthyroidism and ophthalmopathy. Amplification of TCR beta CDR3 regions was performed using RNA transcripts as template. Using the HTBI primer set, a first-round RT-PCR was run on the TCR CDR3. In TCRdb, the multiplex PCR reads were re-called with MiXCR into one record per CDR3 protein. The repertoire holds more than 500,000 distinct CDR3 sequences, with 15% to 20% as singletons. The material sequenced was blood. The receptor source for this set is a woman aged 25 to 45 with Graves' ophthalmopathy.

This clonotype was picked up many times. V gene TRBV12-3 or TRBV12-4 combines with J gene TRBJ2-5; 7 bases are shared with TRBD2. After removal of 6 bases from V and 4 bases from J, the junction contained 14 bases not matched to a gene. This CDR3 is built from 16 residues. CDR3 sequence (DNA): TGTGCCAGCAGGGCCGGGACTATACTCCGGCGAGAGACCCAGTACTTC. Its translation: CASRAGTILRRETQYF.

This clonotype was detected a few times. The chain recombines TRBV7-9 with TRBJ2-7; perhaps TRBD1 as D (6 bases). This CDR3 is 14 amino acids long. Germline loops: CDR1 SEHNR, CDR2 FQNEAQ (reference sequence). The germline V and J ends were trimmed by 1 base and 7 bases, with 14 bases remaining between them. The DNA of the CDR3 is TGTGCCAGCAGCTTAGAGGCGGAAAGGGGGGAGCAGTACTTC. Translation gives CASSLEAERGEQYF.

This clonotype was seen repeatedly, ten times or more. Compared with germline, one end of the junction differs, possibly owing to a read error. The chain couples TRBV2 to TRBJ2-5, with D possibly being TRBD1 or TRBD2 (5 bases each). The CDR3 spans 13 residues. Looked up from germline, CDR1 is SNHLY and CDR2 is FYNNEI. The CDR3 sequence: CASSESDVEGPHF. In nucleotides, the CDR3 is TGTGCCAGCAGTGAAAGCGATGTTGAGGGACCCCACTTC.

The V and J genes are TRBV12-3 or TRBV12-4 and TRBJ2-1; TRBD1 or TRBD2 may be the D gene (5 bases each). There are 13 residues in the CDR3. V was cut by 5 bases and J by 10 bases, with 15 bases left in between. Written as DNA, the CDR3 is TGTGCCAGCAGTCGACAGACTACAGGAGAGCAGTTCTTC. This codes for CASSRQTTGEQFF.

The J gene is TRBJ2-5, the V gene TRBV9; 10 bases line up with TRBD2. This CDR3 is 15 amino acids long. Per the germline V gene, CDR1 is SGDLS and CDR2 is YYNGEE. J was trimmed by 1 base and V by 1 base; bases with no gene match: 1. CDR3 sequence reads: CASSVSGRAQETQYF. The CDR3 region has the DNA TGTGCCAGCAGCGTAAGCGGGAGGGCCCAAGAGACCCAGTACTTC.

The table lists this clonotype with many counts. CDR3 coding DNA: TGTGCCAGCAGTTATGAGTTTTTAAGTGGGAACACTGAAGCTTTCTTT. Protein product: CASSYEFLSGNTEAFF. The chain is built from TRBV6-2 or TRBV6-3 and TRBJ1-1; no clear D. The CDR3 totals 16 residues. Germline V CDR1 and CDR2: MNHEY, SVGEGT. V shed 3 bases and J shed 1 base, with 15 bases lying between them.

The chain uses TRBV3-1 and TRBJ2-5; 13 bases are a match to TRBD2. CDR1 LGHDT and CDR2 YNNKEL come from the germline V gene (reference sequence). The J segment lost 7 bases and the V segment lost 1 base, leaving 6 bases of the junction unmatched. This CDR3 is 16 amino acids long. The CDR3 DNA is TGTGCCAGCAGCCAAGGGACTAGCGGGAGCTTAGGGACCCAGTACTTC. As protein: CASSQGTSGSLGTQYF.